This is a list of T cell receptor beta chains from one sample in a study of blood T cell repertoires in COVID-19. Measured with immunoSEQ multiplex PCR; TCRdb has only the in-frame clones, and not every one. The table shows 220,000 or so clones, with around four fifths occurring only once. Sequenced sample: peripheral blood. These receptors all come from a man aged 25 to 45 with active or convalescent COVID-19. Each CDR3 is given with its conserved first and last residue. D genes are given only for firm matches. The size entry is marked missing in some rows and otherwise reads once, few, many or a size class.

clone size | D gene | J gene | V gene | CDR3 DNA | CDR3 protein
. | . | TRBJ1-1 | TRBV7-6 | TGTGCCAGCAGCGCAGCAGGGTGGGGCGCGAGCACTGAAGCTTTCTTT | CASSAAGWGASTEAFF
. | . | TRBJ1-1 | TRBV5-1 | TGCGCCAGCAGCTTGGTGGATGGTTGGGAGGAAGCTTTCTTT | CASSLVDGWEEAFF
. | TRBD2 | TRBJ2-1 | TRBV29-1 | TGCAGCGTTGGGACTAGCGGGGCCCCCAATGAGCAGTTCTTC | CSVGTSGAPNEQFF
. | TRBD1 | TRBJ2-7 | TRBV27 | TGTGCCAGCAGTCCCTCCGGGACAGGGGGCGGGGTAGGCGAGCAGTACTTC | CASSPSGTGGGVGEQYF
few | . | TRBJ1-4 | TRBV6-5 | TGTGCCAGCAGTTTTTCACAGGCATATAATGAAAAACTGTTTTTT | CASSFSQAYNEKLFF
. | TRBD2 | TRBJ2-1 | TRBV4-1 | TGCGCCAGCAGCCAAGACCCCTTAGCGGGTCCTTACAATGAGCAGTTCTTC | CASSQDPLAGPYNEQFF
. | . | TRBJ2-1 | TRBV3-1/TRBV3-2 | TGTGCCAGCAGCCAAGGAGCCGGAGGTCCCAAGGGCAATGAGCAGTTCTTC | CASSQGAGGPKGNEQFF
. | . | TRBJ2-2 | TRBV18 | TGTGCCAGCTCACCCCCTGACAGCACCGGGGAGCTGTTTTTT | CASSPPDSTGELFF
. | . | TRBJ1-6 | TRBV3-1/TRBV3-2 | TGTGCCAGCAGCTACTATGCCTGGCCCCTCCACTTT | CASSYYAWPLHF
. | TRBD1 | TRBJ2-7 | TRBV6-5 | TGTGCCAGCAGTAAACAGGGGCCTCTCTCCTACGAGCAGTACTTC | CASSKQGPLSYEQYF
few | TRBD2 | TRBJ2-1 | TRBV19 | TGTGCCAGTAGTATCGGGCTAGCGGGCTACAATGAGCAGTTCTTC | CASSIGLAGYNEQFF
few | TRBD2 | TRBJ2-7 | TRBV9 | TGTGCCAGCAGCCCAGGCGGGGGAACCTACGAGCAGTACTTC | CASSPGGGTYEQYF
. | TRBD1 | TRBJ1-3 | TRBV2 | TGTGCCAGCACTTTCGGGACAGACTCTGGAAACACCATATATTTT | CASTFGTDSGNTIYF
few | . | TRBJ1-4 | TRBV5-6 | TGTGCCAGCAGCTTTCGCTTTAGCGGAAAACTGTTTTTT | CASSFRFSGKLFF
. | TRBD1 | TRBJ2-1 | TRBV28 | TGTGCCAGCAGCCCAGCAAGGGAGACAGGGGCCAATGAGCAGTTCTTC | CASSPARETGANEQFF
. | . | TRBJ1-1 | TRBV24-1 | TGTGCCACCAGTGAGCCCGGGACACCCGGAGCGGCTTTCTTT | CATSEPGTPGAAFF
. | TRBD1 | TRBJ2-6 | TRBV5-1 | TGCGCCAGCAGCAAGGGACAGGGCCCCTCTGGGGCCAACGTCCTGACTTTC | CASSKGQGPSGANVLTF
. | TRBD2 | TRBJ2-3 | TRBV6-4 | TGTGCCACTGCGACTAGCGGGGCAGATACGCAGTATTTT | CATATSGADTQYF
. | . | TRBJ2-6 | TRBV30 | TGTGCCTGGGATCACCTGGGGGCGATCTCTGGGGCCAACGTCCTGACTTTC | CAWDHLGAISGANVLTF
. | TRBD2 | TRBJ2-1 | TRBV4-1 | TGCGCCAGCAGCCAAGATGGGGGGGATTGGAATGAGCAGTTCTTC | CASSQDGGDWNEQFF
. | TRBD1 | TRBJ2-7 | TRBV25-1 | TGTGCCAGCAGTGCGACAGGGGGCAGGGAGTACTTC | CASSATGGREYF
. | . | TRBJ2-1 | TRBV21-1 | TGTGCCAGCAGCAAAGGCACTAGCGGGACTTACAATGAGCAGTTCTTC | CASSKGTSGTYNEQFF
. | . | TRBJ1-4 | TRBV6-4 | TGTGCCAGCAGTGACCCCGGCCAGAGGGAAACTCCTTTT | CASSDPGQRETPF
. | TRBD1 | TRBJ2-5 | TRBV29-1 | TGCAGCGTTGGGGACAGGGAGCAGACCCAGTACTTC | CSVGDREQTQYF
. | . | TRBJ1-5 | TRBV19 | TGTGCCAGTAGCCGAGGGTTAGAATTTTCCATTAATCAGCCCCAGCATTTT | CASSRGLEFSINQPQHF
. | . | TRBJ1-3 | TRBV29-1 | TGCAGCGTTGGGGACACCGGCTCTGGAAACACCATATATTTT | CSVGDTGSGNTIYF
. | . | TRBJ1-4 | TRBV5-1 | TGCGCCAGCAGCTTATCGGACATTAGCTCTCGAAATGAAAAACTGTTTTTT | CASSLSDISSRNEKLFF
. | TRBD2 | TRBJ2-3 | TRBV5-4 | TGTGCCAGCAGCTCACCCGGGACTAGGGCAGATACGCAGTATTTT | CASSSPGTRADTQYF
. | TRBD2 | TRBJ2-5 | TRBV2 | TGTGCCAGCACCCTGGGAACTAGCGGGAAGGAGACCCAGTACTTC | CASTLGTSGKETQYF
. | . | TRBJ2-1 | TRBV2 | TGTGCCAGCAGTGATTTAGGCGGCTCCTACAATGAGCAGTTCTTC | CASSDLGGSYNEQFF
. | . | TRBJ2-5 | TRBV4-1 | TGCGCCAGCAGCTCCAGGGGAACAGAGGCGGAGACCCAGTACTTC | CASSSRGTEAETQYF
. | . | TRBJ2-3 | TRBV5-1 | TGCGCCAGCAGCCAGGGACTCGACACAGATACGCAGTATTTT | CASSQGLDTDTQYF
. | . | TRBJ2-7 | TRBV6-5 | TGTGCCAGCAGTTACCGGACATTTGGCTCCTACGAGCAGTACTTC | CASSYRTFGSYEQYF
. | . | TRBJ1-4 | TRBV5-1 | TGCGCCAGCAGCAGCGGGCCATCAACTAATGAAAAACTGTTTTTT | CASSSGPSTNEKLFF
few | TRBD2 | TRBJ2-7 | TRBV5-8 | TGTGCCAGCAGCCCGCGGGAGAGCTCCTACGAGCAGTACTTC | CASSPRESSYEQYF
. | TRBD1 | TRBJ1-2 | TRBV28 | TGTGCCAGCAGGTCGGGACAGGGATACTATGGCTACACCTTC | CASRSGQGYYGYTF
. | TRBD1 | TRBJ1-4 | TRBV19 | TGTGCCAGTAGTCCCGCGACAGGGAGAAATGAAAAACTGTTTTTT | CASSPATGRNEKLFF